Listed below are T cell receptor beta chains from one sample, sequenced in a study of blood T cell repertoires in COVID-19. Only in-frame clones appear in the TCRdb table, and some are missing; sequencing was by immunoSEQ multiplex PCR. Of fewer than 200,000 clones listed, around 80% are singletons. The sequenced material came from PBMCs or T cells enriched from blood (not recorded which). The receptor source for this set is a man between 45 and 60 years old who had recovered from COVID-19. CDR3s include the opening cysteine and the closing phenylalanine or tryptophan. The order of the fields is clone size, V gene, J gene, D gene, CDR3 protein, CDR3 DNA. A D gene is named only where the DNA matches it firmly. Rows give clone size only sometimes, using once, few, many, or a class for an expanded clone.

size: -
V: TRBV6-1
J: TRBJ2-5
D: -
CDR3: CASSEAGGTQYF
DNA: TGTGCCAGCAGTGAGGCCGGGGGGACCCAGTACTTC

size: -
V: TRBV6-5
J: TRBJ1-1
D: -
CDR3: CASSSDRKNTEAFF
DNA: TGTGCCAGCAGTTCGGACAGAAAGAACACTGAAGCTTTCTTT

size: -
V: TRBV15
J: TRBJ1-2
D: -
CDR3: CATSRQGQGYTF
DNA: TGTGCCACCAGCAGACAGGGGCAAGGCTACACCTTC

size: -
V: TRBV2
J: TRBJ2-2
D: -
CDR3: CASSYTPNTGELFF
DNA: TGTGCCAGCAGTTATACACCAAACACCGGGGAGCTGTTTTTT

size: once
V: TRBV19
J: TRBJ1-2
D: TRBD1
CDR3: CASRALDRGPNYGYTF
DNA: TGTGCCAGTAGGGCCTTGGACAGGGGGCCTAACTATGGCTACACCTTC

size: -
V: TRBV5-1
J: TRBJ1-2
D: -
CDR3: CASSRSGDSNYGYTF
DNA: TGCGCCAGCAGCCGTTCAGGGGATTCTAACTATGGCTACACCTTC

size: -
V: TRBV19
J: TRBJ2-7
D: -
CDR3: CASSMGVGRDYEQYF
DNA: TGTGCCAGTAGTATGGGAGTGGGTAGGGACTACGAGCAGTACTTC

size: once
V: TRBV4-2
J: TRBJ1-3
D: TRBD1
CDR3: CASSQESRTGGVGNTIYF
DNA: TGTGCCAGCAGCCAAGAATCGCGGACAGGGGGAGTTGGAAACACCATATATTTT

size: -
V: TRBV3-1/TRBV3-2
J: TRBJ2-2
D: -
CDR3: CASSREAGMPNTGELFF
DNA: TGTGCCAGCAGCCGTGAGGCGGGAATGCCGAACACCGGGGAGCTGTTTTTT

size: -
V: TRBV5-1
J: TRBJ1-6
D: -
CDR3: CASSLNSGNSPLHF
DNA: TGCGCCAGCAGCTTAAACAGCGGAAATTCACCCCTCCACTTT

size: once
V: TRBV19
J: TRBJ2-2
D: TRBD2
CDR3: CASRIPRLAGGPRTGELFF
DNA: TGTGCCAGTAGAATACCCCGACTAGCGGGGGGGCCGCGCACCGGGGAGCTGTTTTTT

size: few
V: TRBV11-2
J: TRBJ2-7
D: TRBD2
CDR3: CASSLGPWTSGYPYEQYF
DNA: TGTGCCAGCAGCTTAGGCCCGTGGACTAGCGGGTATCCCTACGAGCAGTACTTC

size: once
V: TRBV6-2/TRBV6-3
J: TRBJ2-1
D: -
CDR3: CASSYSFYNEQFF
DNA: TGTGCCAGCAGTTACTCCTTCTACAATGAGCAGTTCTTC

size: few
V: TRBV9
J: TRBJ2-1
D: -
CDR3: CASSATPGFEQFF
DNA: TGTGCCAGCAGCGCCACCCCAGGGTTTGAGCAGTTCTTC

size: -
V: TRBV15
J: TRBJ1-1
D: -
CDR3: CATSRRMGINTEAFF
DNA: TGTGCCACCAGCAGAAGGATGGGCATAAACACTGAAGCTTTCTTT

size: -
V: TRBV7-7
J: TRBJ2-3
D: TRBD2
CDR3: CASSLGRGGRTDTQYF
DNA: TGTGCCAGCAGCTTAGGGCGGGGGGGTCGGACAGATACGCAGTATTTT

size: -
V: TRBV19
J: TRBJ1-2
D: -
CDR3: CASTGYYGYTF
DNA: TGTGCCAGTACGGGGTACTATGGCTACACCTTC

size: -
V: TRBV5-1
J: TRBJ1-1
D: TRBD1
CDR3: CASSKGTGGTVTEAFF
DNA: TGCGCCAGCAGCAAGGGGACAGGGGGAACTGTCACTGAAGCTTTCTTT

size: -
V: TRBV7-6
J: TRBJ2-3
D: TRBD1
CDR3: CASSPSGTGYWGQYF
DNA: TGTGCCAGCAGCCCTTCCGGGACAGGCTACTGGGGGCAGTATTTT

size: -
V: TRBV7-2
J: TRBJ1-5
D: -
CDR3: CASSPLGGEGQPQHF
DNA: TGTGCCAGCAGCCCATTAGGGGGGGAGGGTCAGCCCCAGCATTTT

size: -
V: TRBV6-1
J: TRBJ1-1
D: TRBD1
CDR3: CASSGGTAPPRPEAFF
DNA: TGTGCCAGCAGTGGAGGGACAGCTCCTCCAAGGCCTGAAGCTTTCTTT

size: -
V: TRBV3-1/TRBV3-2
J: TRBJ2-5
D: -
CDR3: CASSQVGGLQETQYF
DNA: TGTGCCAGCAGCCAAGTGGGAGGACTACAAGAGACCCAGTACTTC

size: -
V: TRBV18
J: TRBJ1-1
D: -
CDR3: CASSPFSFSGNTEAFF
DNA: TGTGCCAGCTCACCATTCTCGTTCTCAGGGAACACTGAAGCTTTCTTT

size: -
V: TRBV18
J: TRBJ2-3
D: TRBD2
CDR3: CASSPRSGGTDTQYF
DNA: TGTGCCAGCTCACCACGTAGCGGGGGCACAGATACGCAGTATTTT

size: -
V: TRBV4-3
J: TRBJ1-2
D: -
CDR3: CANPRGESNYGYTF
DNA: TGCGCCAATCCCCGGGGGGAGTCTAACTATGGCTACACCTTC

size: -
V: TRBV6-1
J: TRBJ1-2
D: TRBD1
CDR3: CASREAGTGNYGYTF
DNA: TGTGCCAGCAGAGAAGCCGGGACAGGGAACTATGGCTACACCTTC

size: -
V: TRBV10-3
J: TRBJ1-2
D: TRBD1
CDR3: CAISPIDGTGARGYTF
DNA: TGTGCCATCAGTCCTATTGATGGAACAGGGGCGCGTGGCTACACCTTC

size: -
V: TRBV9
J: TRBJ1-3
D: -
CDR3: CASSPRGREAGNTIYF
DNA: TGTGCCAGCAGCCCCCGGGGAAGGGAGGCTGGAAACACCATATATTTT

size: -
V: TRBV5-1
J: TRBJ1-5
D: TRBD1
CDR3: CASASTGGSQPQHF
DNA: TGCGCCAGCGCATCGACAGGGGGAAGTCAGCCCCAGCATTTT

size: -
V: TRBV3-1/TRBV3-2
J: TRBJ1-4
D: -
CDR3: CASSRESRTEKLFF
DNA: TGTGCCAGCAGCAGGGAGTCCCGGACCGAAAAACTGTTTTTT

size: -
V: TRBV7-9
J: TRBJ1-1
D: -
CDR3: CASSLREWTEAFF
DNA: TGTGCCAGCAGCTTAAGAGAGTGGACTGAAGCTTTCTTT

size: once
V: TRBV21-1
J: TRBJ2-7
D: -
CDR3: CASSPRYEQYF
DNA: TGTGCCAGCAGCCCGCGTTACGAGCAGTACTTC

size: -
V: TRBV14
J: TRBJ2-3
D: TRBD1
CDR3: CASSHPRGRGLSTDTQYF
DNA: TGTGCCAGCAGCCACCCCAGAGGCAGGGGGCTTAGCACAGATACGCAGTATTTT

size: -
V: TRBV4-3
J: TRBJ1-2
D: -
CDR3: CASSQVARGGYGYTF
DNA: TGCGCCAGCAGCCAAGTAGCCCGGGGAGGCTATGGCTACACCTTC

size: -
V: TRBV2
J: TRBJ1-2
D: TRBD1
CDR3: CASSGGGRINYGYTF
DNA: TGTGCCAGCAGTGGAGGGGGCAGGATCAACTATGGCTACACCTTC

size: -
V: TRBV7-8
J: TRBJ1-1
D: -
CDR3: CASSVMEGGTEAFF
DNA: TGTGCCAGCAGCGTCATGGAGGGCGGCACTGAAGCTTTCTTT

size: -
V: TRBV7-2
J: TRBJ2-6
D: TRBD2
CDR3: CASSFTGLAASGANVLTF
DNA: TGTGCCAGCAGCTTTACGGGACTAGCGGCCTCTGGGGCCAACGTCCTGACTTTC

size: -
V: TRBV7-9
J: TRBJ1-3
D: TRBD1
CDR3: CASSLTTGVGNTIYF
DNA: TGTGCCAGCAGCTTAACGACAGGGGTCGGAAACACCATATATTTT

size: -
V: TRBV5-1
J: TRBJ1-2
D: -
CDR3: CASSQRTDSYGYTF
DNA: TGCGCCAGCAGCCAAAGGACAGATAGCTATGGCTACACCTTC

size: -
V: TRBV13
J: TRBJ2-7
D: TRBD2
CDR3: CASSFPQGTSLKEQYF
DNA: TGTGCCAGCAGCTTCCCGCAGGGGACTAGCCTTAAGGAGCAGTACTTC

size: -
V: TRBV21-1
J: TRBJ2-2
D: -
CDR3: CASSPGGADTGELFF
DNA: TGTGCCAGCAGTCCTGGGGGGGCTGACACCGGGGAGCTGTTTTTT

size: -
V: TRBV6-2/TRBV6-3
J: TRBJ2-7
D: TRBD1
CDR3: CASSWGQGNYEQYF
DNA: TGTGCCAGCAGTTGGGGACAGGGGAACTACGAGCAGTACTTC

size: -
V: TRBV19
J: TRBJ2-5
D: TRBD2
CDR3: CASSMTGGETQYF
DNA: TGTGCCAGTAGTATGACGGGGGGGGAGACCCAGTACTTC